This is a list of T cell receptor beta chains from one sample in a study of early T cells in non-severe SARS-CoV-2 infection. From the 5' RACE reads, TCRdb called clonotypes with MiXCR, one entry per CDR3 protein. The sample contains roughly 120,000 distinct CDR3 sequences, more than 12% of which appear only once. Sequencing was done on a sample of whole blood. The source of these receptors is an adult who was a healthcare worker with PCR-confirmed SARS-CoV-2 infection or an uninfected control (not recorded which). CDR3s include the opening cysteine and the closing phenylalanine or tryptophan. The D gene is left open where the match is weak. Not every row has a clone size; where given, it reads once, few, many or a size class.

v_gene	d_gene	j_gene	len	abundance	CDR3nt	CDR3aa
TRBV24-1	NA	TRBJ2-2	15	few	TGTGCCACCAGTGACCCCGCTCTGAACACCGGGGAGCTGTTTTTT	CATSDPALNTGELFF
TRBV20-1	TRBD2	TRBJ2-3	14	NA	TGCAGTGCCCCCCTCGGGGGGGCCGGAGATACGCAGTATTTT	CSAPLGGAGDTQYF
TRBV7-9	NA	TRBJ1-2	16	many	TGTGCCAGCAGCTTAGGACTGAGGGGCAGGGCCTCTGGCTACACCTTC	CASSLGLRGRASGYTF
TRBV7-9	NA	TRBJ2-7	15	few	TGTGCCAGCAGCGGGCAGCAGGGGAGCTCCTACGAGCAGTACTTC	CASSGQQGSSYEQYF
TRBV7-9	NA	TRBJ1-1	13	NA	TGTGCCAGCAGCTTCCGGGTAGGGAGTGAAGCTTTCTTT	CASSFRVGSEAFF
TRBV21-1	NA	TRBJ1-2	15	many	TGTGCCAGCAGCACACGGGACAGGGTATCCTTTGGCTACACCTTC	CASSTRDRVSFGYTF
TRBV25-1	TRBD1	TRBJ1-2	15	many	TGTGCCAGCAGTGAATCGCAGTCAGGGGGCTATGGCTACACCTTC	CASSESQSGGYGYTF
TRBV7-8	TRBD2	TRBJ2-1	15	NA	TGTGCCAGCAGCTTAGTCCCTAGCGGGGGCAATGAGCAGTTCTTC	CASSLVPSGGNEQFF
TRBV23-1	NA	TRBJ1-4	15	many	TGCGCCAGCAGTCAATCGGGCAGGGTCCGAGAAAAACTGTTTTTT	CASSQSGRVREKLFF
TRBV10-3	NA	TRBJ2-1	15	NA	TGTGCCTCTAATCCGGGCGGAGGAGGAGAAAATGAGCAGTTCTTC	CASNPGGGGENEQFF
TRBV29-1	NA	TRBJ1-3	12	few	TGCAGCGCCTCCCTCTCTGGAAACACCATATATTTT	CSASLSGNTIYF
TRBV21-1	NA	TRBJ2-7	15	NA	TGTGCCAGCAGCACGCTGGACAGTTCCCCACTCGAGCAGTACTTC	CASSTLDSSPLEQYF
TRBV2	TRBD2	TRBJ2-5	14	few	TGTGCCAGCCAGGACGGGTCGGGAGGAGAGACCCAGTACTTC	CASQDGSGGETQYF
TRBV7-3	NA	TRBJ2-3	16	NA	TGTGCCAGCAGCTTAACGGGGAAGGCGAAGGCAGATACGCAGTATTTT	CASSLTGKAKADTQYF
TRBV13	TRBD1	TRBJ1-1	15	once	TGTGCCAGCAGTTCACAGGGGGTATTGTTAAATGAAGCTTTCTTT	CASSSQGVLLNEAFF
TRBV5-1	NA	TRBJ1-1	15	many	TGCGCCAGCAGTTTCGACAGGACGATGAACACTGAAGCTTTCTTT	CASSFDRTMNTEAFF
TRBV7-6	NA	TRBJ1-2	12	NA	TGTGCCAGCAGCTCCGGAGGGGATGGCTACACCTTC	CASSSGGDGYTF
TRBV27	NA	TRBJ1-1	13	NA	TGTGCCAGCAGCCTACAGGAGAACACTGAAGCTTTCTTT	CASSLQENTEAFF
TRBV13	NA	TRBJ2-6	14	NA	TGTGCCAGCCTTCCCGGACTCGGGGCCAACGTCCTGACTTTC	CASLPGLGANVLTF
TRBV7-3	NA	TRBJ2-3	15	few	TGTGCCAGCAGCTTAGCGGGGCCAAGCGCAGATACGCAGTATTTT	CASSLAGPSADTQYF
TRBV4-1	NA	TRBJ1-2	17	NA	TGCGCCAGCAGCCAAGAGTCGGCCGGGACTACCACTTATGGCTACACCTTC	CASSQESAGTTTYGYTF
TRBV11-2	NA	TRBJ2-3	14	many	TGTGCCAGCAGCTTAGTGTCCGGGGGAGATACGCAGTATTTT	CASSLVSGGDTQYF
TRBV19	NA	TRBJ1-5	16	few	TGTGCCAGTAGTCAGGGTCGGGGCAATAGCAATCAGCCCCAGCATTTT	CASSQGRGNSNQPQHF
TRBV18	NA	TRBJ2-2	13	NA	TGTGCCAGCTCACCAGGCAGCTCCGGGGAGCTGTTTTTT	CASSPGSSGELFF
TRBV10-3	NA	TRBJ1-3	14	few	TGTGCCATCAGTGTCCGAGGGGCTGGAAACACCATATATTTT	CAISVRGAGNTIYF
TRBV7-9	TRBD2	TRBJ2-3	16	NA	TGTGCCAGCAGCTTAGCGCTAGCGGGGAACACAGATACGCAGTATTTT	CASSLALAGNTDTQYF
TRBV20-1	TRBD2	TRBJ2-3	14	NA	TGCAGTGCTAGACCGCGGGGGGCCGGTGATACGCAGTATTTT	CSARPRGAGDTQYF
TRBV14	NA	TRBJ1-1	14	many	TGTGCCAGCAGCCTTAACAGGGAGGGGACTGAAGCTTTCTTT	CASSLNREGTEAFF
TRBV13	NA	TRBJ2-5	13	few	TGTGCCAGCAGCCAGTGGCTAGAGGAGACCCAGTACTTC	CASSQWLEETQYF
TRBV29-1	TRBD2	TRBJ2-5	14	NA	TGCAGCGTTGAAGATACTAGCGGAAGAGAGACCCAGTACTTC	CSVEDTSGRETQYF
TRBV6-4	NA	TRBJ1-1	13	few	TGTGCCAGCAGTGAAAGTCTTAACACTGAAGCTTTCTTT	CASSESLNTEAFF
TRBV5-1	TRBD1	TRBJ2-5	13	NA	TGCGCCAGCAGAATACAGGGGGCTGAGACCCAGTACTTC	CASRIQGAETQYF
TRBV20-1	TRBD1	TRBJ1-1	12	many	TGCAGTGTCCGACAGGGGGGCACTGAAGCTTTCTTT	CSVRQGGTEAFF
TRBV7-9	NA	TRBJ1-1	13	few	TGTGCCAGCAGCTTATCGGTCGGGACTGAAGCTTTCTTT	CASSLSVGTEAFF
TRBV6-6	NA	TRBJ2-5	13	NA	TGTGCCAGCAGCCCTACAGCCAAAGAGACCCAGTACTTC	CASSPTAKETQYF
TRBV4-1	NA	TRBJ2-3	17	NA	TGCGCCAGCAGCCAAGCCCCCTTACTAGGGTCCACAGATACGCAGTATTTT	CASSQAPLLGSTDTQYF
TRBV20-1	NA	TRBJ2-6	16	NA	TGCAGTGCTCCTAGATTGCTTGTAAGTGGGGCCAACGTCCTGACTTTC	CSAPRLLVSGANVLTF
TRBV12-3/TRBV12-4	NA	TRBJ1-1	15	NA	TGTGCCAGCAGTTTAACGTGGGGTCGGGACACTGAAGCTTTCTTT	CASSLTWGRDTEAFF
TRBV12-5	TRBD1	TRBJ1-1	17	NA	TGTGCTAGTGATCAACCGGGACAGGGTTTCATGAACACTGAAGCTTTCTTT	CASDQPGQGFMNTEAFF
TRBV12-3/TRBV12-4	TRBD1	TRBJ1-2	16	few	TGTGCCAGCAGTTACACAGGGAAAGGGGGCCCTTATGGCTACACCTTC	CASSYTGKGGPYGYTF